The next 13 T cell receptor beta chains were all read from a single sample in a study of CD8+CD57+ T cells in acquired aplastic anemia. Genomic DNA acted as the template from which TCR beta VDJ combination and CDR3 sequence profiling were carried out. MiXCR was run by TCRdb on the reads, yielding one entry per CDR3 protein. Counted here are approximately 170,000 distinct CDR3 sequences, around half occurring once; the ten biggest clones make up 3.2%. The authors sequenced patients whose flow cytometry had shown CD8+CD57+ cell expansion. Material: sorted CD4+, CD8+, or CD8+CD57+ T cells (not recorded which) from PBMCs. Receptors were obtained from a human donor with aplastic anemia.

The count of this clonotype is one. The chain is built from TRBV24-1 and TRBJ1-1, with 7 nucleotides matching TRBD1. The junction had 5 bases not matched to a gene; V was cut back by 2 bases and J by 9 bases. Germline CDR1 is KGHDR and CDR2 is SFDVKD. The CDR3 sequence is 13 residues long. The CDR3 nucleotides are TGTGCCACCAGTGATTCTTCGACAGGGAAAGCTTTCTTT. This codes for CATSDSSTGKAFF.

Details on this clonotype: This clone may be a read error of a much larger clone one base away. J is TRBJ2-5 and V is TRBV5-1, with D unclear. Germline-derived CDR1 and CDR2 are SGHRS and YFSETQ. CDR3 length: 14 amino acids. Trimming pared 0 bases from V and 3 bases from J, leaving 9 bases between. Here the CDR3 DNA reads TGCGCCAGCAGCTTGGGGGAAGTGAAAGAGACCCAGTACTTC. Translating gives CASSLGEVKETQYF.

The chain combines TRBV9 with TRBJ2-3, with D unclear. The CDR3 consists of 16 residues. V was pared by 4 bases and J by 0 bases, with 15 bases between. CDR1 and CDR2 (germline): SGDLS, YYNGEE. CDR3 DNA sequence: TGTGCCAGCAGCAAGGACCGCCAACCTAGCACAGATACGCAGTATTTT. Translated, it gives CASSKDRQPSTDTQYF.

A word on this clonotype: A much larger clone lies a single base off, so this may be a read error. The chain recombines TRBV11-2 with TRBJ2-3; 10 bases map to TRBD2. Trimming at V came to 0 bases and at J to 10 bases, leaving 10 bases not matched to a gene. The germline CDR1 and CDR2 sequences are SGHAT and FQNNGV. The length of the CDR3 is 16 residues. The CDR3: CASSLDGLAGVSAQYF. CDR3 bases: TGTGCCAGCAGCTTAGATGGGCTAGCGGGAGTATCAGCGCAGTATTTT.

Remarks on this clonotype: The limits of the CDR3 on the DNA are not certain, so only TCRdb's listed CDR3 is given. The chain links TRBV7-5 to TRBJ1-2; TRBD1, the table's D call, was not compared with the DNA. TRBV7-5 represents a pseudogene. The CDR3 length equals 15 residues, ends included. The CDR3 loop is CISVSEGWAPYGYTF.

V gene TRBV24-1 combines with J gene TRBJ1-5, with 9 bases identical to TRBD1. From germline, CDR1 is KGHDR and CDR2 SFDVKD. V dropped 9 bases and J dropped 6; count of bases not matched to a gene: 8. This CDR3 is built from 14 residues. Written as DNA, the CDR3 is TGTGCCACCTCCTCGGGACAGGGAAGTCAGCCCCAGCATTTT. Its protein product is CATSSGQGSQPQHF.

V usage is TRBV10-2 and J usage is TRBJ2-1, with 10 bases identical to TRBD2. This CDR3 is 16 amino acids long. Losses at the gene ends were 0 bases for V and 7 bases for J; bases not matched to a gene: 6. Germline CDR1 is WSHSY and CDR2 is SAAADI. The CDR3 loop is CASSESLAGGENEQFF. CDR3 DNA sequence: TGCGCCAGCAGTGAGTCCTTAGCGGGGGGTGAGAATGAGCAGTTCTTC.

This clonotype was seen many times. V is TRBV6-5 and J is TRBJ2-7; 9 bases align to TRBD1. The V gene's germline CDR1 is MNHEY and CDR2 SVGAGI. The CDR3 is 16 amino acids. The J segment lost 2 bases and the V segment lost 3 bases, leaving 8 bases of the junction unmatched. The CDR3 region has the DNA TGTGCCAGCAGTTATGGGGGGACAGGGCCTACCTACGAGCAGTACTTC. This gives the protein CASSYGGTGPTYEQYF.

The table lists this clonotype with a few counts. The chain is built from TRBV18 and TRBJ2-7; TRBD1 matches at 7 bases. This CDR3 is 13 amino acids long. Germline lookup yields CDR1 KGHSH and CDR2 LQKENI. V trimming: 6 bases; J trimming: 3 bases; junction bases outside the gene matches: 5. For the CDR3, the DNA is TGTGCCAGCTCCCGGGACAGAGACTACGAGCAGTACGTC. It encodes CASSRDRDYEQYV.

About this clonotype: One end of the junction does not line up with germline, which may come from a read error. The rearrangement uses TRBV7-2 and TRBJ1-1; D is unresolved. The CDR3 has 8 residues. Per germline, CDR1 SGHTA and CDR2 FQGNSA. The DNA of the CDR3 is TGTGCCAGCAGCTTAATTCCTTTT. Its translation is CASSLIPF.

The rearrangement links TRBV19 to TRBJ1-6; D gene unclear. CDR3 length: 13 amino acids. Germline CDR1 is LNHDA and CDR2 is SQIVND (reference sequence). Trimming removed 6 bases at V and 10 bases at J, with 13 bases between. CDR3 DNA: TGTGCCAGTAGCGCCCAGGTGGGGTCACCCCTCCACTTT. Residues: CASSAQVGSPLHF.

Ten or more counts support this clonotype. The chain employs TRBV20-1 and TRBJ2-3; perhaps TRBD1 as D (6 bases). V gave up 1 base and J gave up 10 bases, with 9 bases separating them. The CDR3 length is 11 residues. Germline-derived CDR1 and CDR2 are DFQATT and SNEGSKA (reference sequence). CDR3 coding DNA: TGCAGTGCTAGAGGGGGGCAGGCGCAGTATTTT. Amino acid sequence: CSARGGQAQYF.

This clonotype was detected many times. This chain links TRBV15 with TRBJ1-4; no definite D call. CDR1 LNHNV and CDR2 YYDKDF come from the germline V gene (reference sequence). The CDR3 length is 15 residues. The V gene lost 0 bases and the J gene lost 7 bases, with 12 bases spanning the gap. CDR3 nucleotide sequence: TGTGCCACCAGCAGAGACGATGATGGAGGTGAAAAACTGTTTTTT. It is translated as CATSRDDDGGEKLFF. The variable domain in full, completed from reference TRBV15 and TRBJ1-4, reads DAMVIQNPRYQVTQFGKPVTLSCSQTLNHNVMYWYQQKSSQAPKLLFHYYDKDFNNEADTPDNFQSRRPNTSFCFLDIRSPGLGDTAMYLCATSRDDDGGEKLFFGSGTQLSVL.